This is a list of T cell receptor beta chains from one sample in a study of CD8+ T cells in alopecia areata. Assay: immunoSEQ multiplex PCR; the TCRdb copy retains only in-frame clones and omits some. The repertoire holds roughly 150,000 clones, with 85% to 90% as singletons. The sequencing used CD8+ T cells sorted from blood, collected at week 0. The receptors derive from a human donor with alopecia areata. Each CDR3 is given without its conserved first and last residue.

CDR3aa	v_gene	j_gene	len
ASRGGVTNTGELF	TRBV7-9	TRBJ2-2	13
ASSFSGGADEQF	TRBV28	TRBJ2-1	12
ASTDPSEQY	TRBV2	TRBJ2-7	9
ASSRGKTQY	TRBV6-5	TRBJ2-5	9
ASSQNRGVDVPGELF	TRBV14	TRBJ2-2	15
ASSQGEGDNEQF	TRBV4-1	TRBJ2-1	12
ASSQDSRGTNEQF	TRBV4-1	TRBJ2-1	13
SAGVPYEQY	TRBV20-1	TRBJ2-7	9
ASSESVQVWQY	TRBV10-2	TRBJ2-7	11
SVPDRAPVGYT	TRBV29-1	TRBJ1-2	11
ASIITPPPPDTQY	TRBV2	TRBJ2-3	13
ASSPAGVQETQY	TRBV9	TRBJ2-5	12
ASSLDRGVGQPQH	TRBV11-2	TRBJ1-5	13
ASSDGALGHSGNTIY	TRBV10-1	TRBJ1-3	15
ASSVFSGRGELF	TRBV9	TRBJ2-2	12
SVVEGTWAEAF	TRBV29-1	TRBJ1-1	11
ASSLGGTENLDTQY	TRBV5-4	TRBJ2-3	14
ASSLGTGSKAPLH	TRBV27	TRBJ1-6	13
ASSSGHPRETQY	TRBV5-5	TRBJ2-5	12
ASSMTGGDRYEQY	TRBV21-1	TRBJ2-7	13
ASSRGAGETQY	TRBV19	TRBJ2-5	11
ASSDGTRSYNEQF	TRBV9	TRBJ2-1	13
ASSGSGIYTEAF	TRBV2	TRBJ1-1	12
ASAGGFGNTEAF	TRBV5-1	TRBJ1-1	12
ASSLGGGLNTEAF	TRBV27	TRBJ1-1	13
ASSPTGQNTEAF	TRBV7-9	TRBJ1-1	12
ASSQTQVETQY	TRBV4-1	TRBJ2-5	11
ASSHTDRDDQPQH	TRBV7-9	TRBJ1-5	13
ASSLGPSGELF	TRBV7-9	TRBJ2-2	11
ASSYSGTGNEQF	TRBV6-5	TRBJ2-1	12
ASSYTIVSNEQF	TRBV6-6	TRBJ2-1	12
ASSLVASNTEAF	TRBV27	TRBJ1-1	12
SVTRGTGELF	TRBV29-1	TRBJ2-2	10
ASSIDHTGVNTEAF	TRBV19	TRBJ1-1	14
ASSSRDRGASNEQF	TRBV11-2	TRBJ2-1	14
ASSQEGQGNYEQY	TRBV4-1	TRBJ2-7	13
SVEAGDSYGYT	TRBV29-1	TRBJ1-2	11
ASSLLSEYEQY	TRBV7-9	TRBJ2-7	11
ASSVVPDRDDQPQH	TRBV9	TRBJ1-5	14
SVEVWGRGTEAF	TRBV29-1	TRBJ1-1	12
ASSLRGNEQF	TRBV7-3	TRBJ2-1	10